This T cell receptor beta chain was captured by sequencing in a study of T cells in Graves' hyperthyroidism and ophthalmopathy (dated by TCRdb to between 2018 and 2021). Looking at the study overall: Peripheral blood was sampled at the time of initial diagnosis, prior to any treatment. A discovery cohort of about a hundred patients, 43 with Graves' ophthalmopathy and 55 to 60 with stable Graves' hyperthyroidism, was used to find distinguishing TCR V-J signatures. An independent validation cohort of under 20 hyperthyroidism patients and some 15 patients who later progressed to ophthalmopathy tested prospective prediction of ophthalmopathy. The approximately 100 discovery patients were divided at random into training and test sets in a 7:3 ratio. Thyroid tissue and blood T-cell repertoires from about six Graves' hyperthyroidism patients were also compared in the study. Once sampling was done, hyperthyroidism patients were given methimazole at a starting dose of 30 mg daily, whereas ophthalmopathy patients were given high-dose intravenous methylprednisolone. According to the paper, TCR Vbeta CDR3 sequencing was carried out on about 140 peripheral blood samples, which came from approximately 43 ophthalmopathy, fewer than 80 hyperthyroidism and about 17 progressor patients. Results the study describes overall, beyond this receptor: In validation, the model predicted progression to ophthalmopathy a median of about 6.8 months before onset, with roughly 68% sensitivity and about 75% specificity. In cross-validation, a model built on a 13 V-J signature told ophthalmopathy apart from stable hyperthyroidism with 85% to 90% sensitivity and about 81% specificity, and in testing the same model reached 80%/75%. Blood samples also contained most of the expanded thyroid clonotypes (frequency above 0.001), which suggests that blood repertoires may reflect thyroid immune responses. No statistical method was used to fix the sample size in advance, and group allocation was not hidden from the investigators.

Amplification of TCR beta CDR3 regions was carried out from RNA transcripts. For the first round of RT-PCR on the TCR CDR3, the HTBI primer set was used together with the Qiagen OneStep RT-PCR kit. Libraries were constructed in a second round of multiplex PCR, after which size selection and purification were carried out. Libraries were sequenced paired-end with 100 bp reads on an Illumina HiSeq2000. From the authors' description of their analysis: SOAPnuke was used to process the raw data, throwing out any read that contained adapters or uncalled bases, had a mean Phred below 15, or lacked an exact constant-primer or identifier match. COPE v1.2.5 was used to merge high-quality paired reads, and clonotypes were defined as unique nucleotide sequences. Clonotypes were aligned to IMGT TRBV, TRBD and TRBJ reference segments using MiTCR v1.1. Only V-J combinations with frequency above 0.0001, covering 99.2% of repertoires, were analysed. A TCS score was defined as the ratio between F50 (clonal expansion) and ExV (chaos), using BLOSUM62-based TCRdist between CDR3 peptides within each V-J. Welch's t-statistics and random forest reduced fewer than 600 V-J features to roughly 13, which were used in a naive Bayes classifier (R e1071). Using fastp trimming at Q25 and MiXCR clonotype assembly, TCRdb reanalyzed the public sequencing data and kept in-frame beta chains. Rows with a matching CDR3 protein are joined into one entry that keeps the most common DNA and genes. It is TCRdb's table, rather than the study itself, that gives the V and J calls and clone size. The sample table holds approximately 300,000 distinct CDR3 sequences, of which 16% were seen once. The ten largest clones represent approximately 33% of the sample.

Graves' hyperthyroidism was defined as stable when no progression to ophthalmopathy occurred over 18 months of follow-up. Hyperthyroidism patients were newly diagnosed, with disease duration under 2 months, and aged 18 to 65 years. Any patient with an uncontrolled infection, another autoimmune disease, pregnancy or lactation was excluded. Diagnoses were established on the basis of clinical symptoms, serum thyroxine and TRAb, thyroid ultrasound, and orbital computed tomography. PBMCs were separated from 10 ml of fresh peripheral blood using Ficoll-Paque density gradient centrifugation. Trizol reagent was used to extract total RNA, and RNA quality was then checked on an Agilent 2100 Bioanalyzer. Trimming costs V 4 bases and J 4 bases, and their ends lie 13 bases apart. The germline V gene (reference sequence) sets CDR1 to SEHNR and CDR2 to FQNEAQ. The CDR3 goes from the cysteine to the phenylalanine over 14 residues. Only the CDR3 region is kept as DNA, spanning 42 bases read in frame from base 1.

With regard to this clonotype: The specificity of this receptor is unknown. No base qualities exist here, and no much larger clone lies one base off it.

The chain is assembled from TRBV7-9 and TRBJ1-2; there is no confident call for the D gene. Input material: blood. This TCR came from a man under 40 with Graves' hyperthyroidism. The CDR3 loop reads CASSYAQRTYGYTF. The DNA reads as follows: TGTGCCAGCAGCTACGCGCAGCGGACCTATGGCTACACCTTC.